The entry below describes one T cell receptor beta chain. Only one count was recorded for this clone. What this receptor recognizes is not known. The record has no base qualities; no much larger clone is one base away. These data belong to a study of T cell responses to AZD1222 COVID-19 vaccine (dated by TCRdb to about 2021). Concerning the study at large: Because spike-specific TCR depth and breadth did not differ between the two schedules, AZD1222 recipients who got a second dose at roughly 4 weeks were pooled with those who got a second dose at roughly 12 weeks. TCR sequencing was performed for 230 to 250 trial participants, of whom about 200 were given two doses of AZD1222 and around 25 were given two doses of MenACWY control vaccine. Trial participants were enrolled by age into subgroups of 18-55, 56-69 and 70-plus years, and around 150, 28 and 57 TCR-sequenced participants, respectively, were included in these subgroups. The full study reports these points: Most participants were white British and females outnumbered males, and the authors suggested that clonal diversity may have been underestimated. Conclusions about previously exposed vaccinees are limited, since just a handful of AZD1222 recipients were seropositive for SARS-CoV-2 at baseline. The vaccine-associated CD4 TCRs covered the entire spike protein, and the dominant responses fell in regions 160-218 and 743-854. Nearly half of unique spike-specific TCRs reportedly recognized epitopes outside regions mutated in the B.1.351 and B.1.1.7 variants. Because no samples from the day 14 peak response were available, repertoires could be characterized only after the peak T cell response. After two AZD1222 doses, spike-specific TCR breadth and depth were significantly higher than at day 0 and than in MenACWY recipients. The 56-69-year group was small, and its depth increase did not reach significance, likely because of low power.

The intended sense of this specimen's time point label: baseline before first vaccination. The vaccinee samples were drawn from two UK trials, COV001 and COV002, one of which was a single-blind randomized controlled phase 2/3 trial testing AZD1222 (ChAdOx1 nCoV-19) in healthy adults. Trial participant PBMC samples were collected at day 0 and day 28 after the second dose for TCRbeta chain sequencing. Looking up the germline V gene yields CDR1 KGHSH and CDR2 LQKENI. CDR3 length: 15 amino acids, cysteine to phenylalanine. The entry retains the CDR3 DNA only, 45 bases that are in frame from base 1. V drops 6 bases and J drops 4 bases, leaving 18 bases in between. The CDR3 regions of human TCRbeta chains were subjected to immunosequencing. For the original study's pipeline: TCRs in the repertoires were matched against a reference library of SARS-CoV-2-specific TCRs that had been generated with the MIRA antigen-specificity platform. Breadth meant the fraction of unique TCRs that were SARS-CoV-2-associated, whereas depth meant the fraction of total T cells that were SARS-CoV-2-associated. Using the MIRA data, every spike-specific TCR was mapped to the spike region that the TCR reacted to and assigned to either a CD4 or a CD8 class. Log10-transformed breadth and depth values were compared by one-way ANOVA with Sidak's multiple comparisons tests. TCRdb's version of the immuneACCESS table is confined to in-frame rearrangements and falls short of the full clone set. An unresolved V gene accounts for under half of the shortfall where checked; the remainder is of unknown origin. V and J calls and clone size are those listed in that table; D and trimming were worked out from the DNA. This sample holds about 91,000 clones; approximately 91% were observed only once. The ten largest clones represent about 19% of the sample.

The sequencing used peripheral blood, collected on day 0 of AZD1222 vaccination. Here the chain combines TRBV18 and TRBJ1-2, with a weak D call of TRBD1 (5 bases match). The clonotype comes from an adult in good health. The nucleotide sequence is given as TGTGCCAGCTCCCTGGGGTCGGTAGGGGCCTATGGCTACACCTTC. Its protein product is CASSLGSVGAYGYTF.